This TCR beta chain is from a study of tumor and adjacent non-tumor tissue in lung cancer (dated by TCRdb to 2016 to 2018). Concerning the study at large: Patients with adenocarcinoma (about twelve), squamous cell carcinoma (2) and small cell lung cancer (1) were included in the cohort. The approximately 15 patients were aged about 30 to 76 years, included some 10 men and 5 women, and had TNM stage I to III disease. Sequencing generated a total of approximately 130 million productive TCRbeta reads, averaging roughly 4.2 million reads per sample. The study compared bulk TCRbeta repertoires between lung tumor tissue and matched distant non-tumor lung tissue from fewer than 19 lung cancer patients. For each patient, one tumor sample and one normal lung sample were taken, giving about 31 paired specimens that underwent TCRbeta CDR3 sequencing.

Bulk unsorted tissue served as the source for RNA extraction, and RNA quality was assessed using a NanoDrop ND-1000 and an Agilent 2100. The normal lung samples consisted of distant non-tumor tissue collected more than 3 cm from the tumor edge. All donors had newly diagnosed lung cancer, had not received prior chemotherapy, and were admitted for thoracic surgery in China between August and November 2014. The study excluded patients who had received radiotherapy or chemotherapy before or who had another cancer at the same time. Pieces of surgical tissue measuring about 1-2 cm3 were kept in RNAlater solution and stored at -80 degrees C until use. This clonotype is a singleton in its sample. There is no known antigen for this receptor. A single base separates this from a much larger clone, so it may be a read error. CDR1 is given as DFQATT and CDR2 as SNEGSKA, both from the germline V gene (reference sequence). Spanning cysteine to phenylalanine, the CDR3 consists of 13 amino acids. Just the 39-base CDR3 DNA is kept, in frame starting at base 1.

General conclusions and limits of the study: A significantly larger cumulative share of the repertoire was made up by the top 100 clones in normal lung than in tumor tissue. Because peripheral blood was not sequenced, blood TCRbeta repertoires in the lung cancer patients of the study were not examined. The methods do not name the sequencing platform or mention unique molecular identifiers. Younger patients had significantly higher TCR diversity, and higher tumor TCR diversity was associated with shorter overall and disease-free survival. Significantly higher TCR diversity (inverse Simpson) was observed in tumor tissue than in normal lung tissue (around 450 vs 150, P = 0.0075, Mann-Whitney U test). With only approximately 16 patients in the cohort, the authors noted that larger samples and more detailed clinical data are needed.

The protocol used for the library was multiplex PCR. The run used an Illumina HiSeq 2500. TCRbeta libraries were constructed through three rounds of nested PCR with primers (Table S4) according to protocols adapted from ARM-PCR. PCR products of 200-500 bp were gel-excised and purified with the QIAquick gel extraction kit before sequencing. The authors' analysis ran thus. Reads were cleaned using Trimmomatic, were merged into complete CDR3 sequences using FLASH, and were assigned to V(D)J germline segments using MiTCR. Clonal diversity was calculated as the inverse Simpson's index using VDJtools. In-frame sequences lacking a premature stop codon were counted as productive reads. Starting from the raw public reads, TCRdb applied fastp trimming at Q25, assembled clones with MiXCR and retained in-frame beta chains. Each CDR3 protein appears once, grouped with its most common genes and DNA. None of the V and J calls come from the authors' own analysis; TCRdb made them. The sample profile shows about 110,000 distinct CDR3 sequences; about 61% of them were found once. About 20% of the sample comes from the top ten.

Sequencing was carried out using distant non-tumor lung tissue. The chain employs TRBV20-1 and TRBJ1-1; the D gene is perhaps TRBD1, on 5 matching bases. This TCR was recovered from a man in his 60s with non-small cell lung cancer. The CDR3 has the sequence CSAMAGELTEVFF. DNA sequence: TGCAGTGCTATGGCGGGGGAACTCACTGAAGTTTTCTTT.